This T cell receptor beta chain was sequenced in a study of T cell clusters in autoimmune cytopenias. Study-wide results and limits: The cluster-lack signature was not seen for secondary cytopenia versus chronic lymphocytic leukemia. TRB repertoire shifts in secondary cytopenia and chronic lymphocytic leukemia mostly reflected lymphoma, not autoimmunity. Active autoimmune hepatitis patients had roughly 3-fold fewer exclusive TRB clusters than healthy donors.

For this clonotype: Its antigen is still unknown.

TRB amplification used approximately 250 ng of peripheral blood genomic DNA. Looked up from germline, CDR1 is PRHDT and CDR2 is FYEKMQ (reference sequence). There are 16 residues in the CDR3. TRB rearrangements were amplified by touch-down multiplex PCR with mixed TRB-A/B primers. TCRdb reprocessed the multiplex PCR reads, with one entry per CDR3 protein and no DNA. The sample data list some 4,800 distinct CDR3 sequences. The V call is TRBV13, the J call TRBJ2-3; TCRdb proposes TRBD2, but this gene call is untestable without DNA. The receptor was isolated from a human donor with an autoimmune cytopenia or autoimmune hepatitis (not recorded which). The sample was peripheral blood. The CDR3 here is CASSTQRTSGGDTQYF.